The following is a TCR beta chain sequence with its context. The data were taken from a study of blood T cell repertoires in COVID-19. Study background: Researchers got acute and convalescent COVID-19 samples from the United States, Italy and Spain. T cells, B-cell-depleted T cells, or PBMCs provided the cDNA or gDNA that served as material.

Germline V lookup: CDR1 LNHDA, CDR2 SQIVND (reference sequence). The CDR3 consists of 15 residues. The germline V and J ends were trimmed by 5 bases and 1 base, with 15 bases remaining between them. In the study's own analysis: Counts of nucleated cells, estimated from reference gene primer amplification, were obtained. Repertoires were generated with immunoSEQ multiplex PCR, while TCRdb's copy carries only in-frame clones and drops some. That table furnishes V, J and clone size, whereas the DNA furnished D and trimming. The sample contains over 200,000 clones, around 87% of which appear only once. The sequence came from a woman between 45 and 60 years old with acute or convalescent COVID-19. J is TRBJ2-7 and V is TRBV19; TRBD1 is a possible D gene (5 bases). The specimen was peripheral blood. This chain's CDR3 is CASSPSGFSSYEQYF. CDR3 sequence (DNA): TGTGCCAGTAGTCCGTCAGGGTTTTCGTCCTACGAGCAGTACTTC.